The clone carrying this T cell receptor (beta chain) was seen a handful of times. Its antigen is currently unknown. Germline CDR1 is SGHTA and CDR2 is FQGNSA. This CDR3 has 13 amino acids. V was shortened by 5 bases and J by 1 base, with 6 bases between the two germline ends. The data derive from a study of vaccination and CD4 T cells after COVID-19. The overall study: Participants received two doses of either BNT162b2 or mRNA-1273 vaccine. Post-vaccination samples were procured at a median of around 79 days following dose two (range 14 to 241).

As to treatment: approximately nine-day PBMC culture with coronavirus spike peptide pools or control peptides (ViraFEST assay). PCR-confirmed positives ranged from March to December 2020, preceding US Alpha, Beta and Delta variants. Days 3 and 7 saw half the medium swapped for fresh IL-2 medium. Cultured CD4+ T cell DNA was sequenced using the Oncomine TCR Beta short-read assay. MiXCR was run by TCRdb on the PCR reads, yielding one entry per CDR3 protein. The sample consists of 15,000 to 16,000 distinct CDR3 sequences, 60% to 75% of them appearing once. The chain carries TRBV7-2 and TRBJ1-5, with D possibly TRBD1 on 5 matching bases. The sample was CD4+ T cells from blood, cultured in vitro. The source of this sequence is a human donor who had recovered from COVID-19. CDR3 sequence: CASSRDSNQPQHF. DNA for the CDR3: TGTGCCAGCAGCCGGGACAGCAATCAGCCCCAGCATTTT.